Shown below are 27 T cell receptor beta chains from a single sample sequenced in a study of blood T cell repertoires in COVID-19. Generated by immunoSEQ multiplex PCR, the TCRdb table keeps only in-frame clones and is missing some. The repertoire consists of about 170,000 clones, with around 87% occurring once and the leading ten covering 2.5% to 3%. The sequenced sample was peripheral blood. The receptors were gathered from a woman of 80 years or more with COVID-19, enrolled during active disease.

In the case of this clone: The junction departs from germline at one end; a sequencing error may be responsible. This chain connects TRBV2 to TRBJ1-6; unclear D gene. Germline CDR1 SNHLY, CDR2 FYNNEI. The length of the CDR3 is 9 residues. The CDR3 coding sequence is TGTGCCAGCGGAGAAGAGCGCCGCTTT. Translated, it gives CASGEERRF.

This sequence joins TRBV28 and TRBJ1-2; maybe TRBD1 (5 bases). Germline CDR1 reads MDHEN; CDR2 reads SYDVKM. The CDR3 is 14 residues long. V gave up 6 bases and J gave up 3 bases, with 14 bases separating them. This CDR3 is CASSPPGLDYGYTF. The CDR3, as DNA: TGTGCCAGCAGCCCCCCAGGGCTGGACTATGGCTACACCTTC.

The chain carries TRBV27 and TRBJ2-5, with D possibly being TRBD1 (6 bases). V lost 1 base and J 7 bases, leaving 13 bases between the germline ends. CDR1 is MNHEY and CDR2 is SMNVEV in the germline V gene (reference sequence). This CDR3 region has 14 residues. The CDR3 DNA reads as TGTGCCAGCAGTTTATTGGCAGGGGAAGGGACCCAGTACTTC. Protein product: CASSLLAGEGTQYF.

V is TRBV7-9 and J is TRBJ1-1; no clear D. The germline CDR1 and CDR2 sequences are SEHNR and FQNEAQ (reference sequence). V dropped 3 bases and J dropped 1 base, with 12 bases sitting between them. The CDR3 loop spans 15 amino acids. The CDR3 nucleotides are TGTGCCAGCAGCTTGGACTTCGACCGGAACACTGAAGCTTTCTTT. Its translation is CASSLDFDRNTEAFF.

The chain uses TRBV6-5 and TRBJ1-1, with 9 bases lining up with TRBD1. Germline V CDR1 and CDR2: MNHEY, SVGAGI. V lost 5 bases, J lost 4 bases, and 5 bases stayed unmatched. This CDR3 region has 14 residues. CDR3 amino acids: CASSRDRVATEAFF. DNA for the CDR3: TGTGCCAGCAGTAGGGACAGGGTCGCCACTGAAGCTTTCTTT.

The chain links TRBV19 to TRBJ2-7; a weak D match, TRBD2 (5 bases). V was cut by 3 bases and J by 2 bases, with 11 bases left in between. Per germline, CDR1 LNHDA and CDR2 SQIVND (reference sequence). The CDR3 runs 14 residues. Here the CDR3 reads CASSIGNSPYEQYF. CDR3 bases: TGTGCCAGTAGTATCGGGAACTCCCCCTACGAGCAGTACTTC.

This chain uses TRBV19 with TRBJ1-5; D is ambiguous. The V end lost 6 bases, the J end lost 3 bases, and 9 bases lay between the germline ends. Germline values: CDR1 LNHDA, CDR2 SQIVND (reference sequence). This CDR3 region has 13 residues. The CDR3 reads CASRWADNQPQHF. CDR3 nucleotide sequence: TGTGCCAGTAGATGGGCAGACAATCAGCCCCAGCATTTT.

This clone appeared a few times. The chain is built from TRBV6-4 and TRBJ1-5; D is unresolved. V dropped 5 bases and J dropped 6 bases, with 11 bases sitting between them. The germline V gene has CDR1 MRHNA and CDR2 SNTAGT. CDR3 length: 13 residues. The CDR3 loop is CASSREEGQPQHF. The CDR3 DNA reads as TGTGCCAGCAGTCGGGAAGAGGGTCAGCCCCAGCATTTT.

In DNA form, the CDR3 reads TGTGCCAGCAGCTCAGGGACTAGCCTAAACAATGAGCAGTTCTTC. The encoded protein is CASSSGTSLNNEQFF. The chain employs TRBV11-3 and TRBJ2-1, with 9 bases matching TRBD2. Germline CDR1 is SGHNT and CDR2 is YENEEA. CDR3 length equals 15 residues. With 4 bases clipped from V and 5 bases from J, the junction kept 6 bases outside the gene matches.

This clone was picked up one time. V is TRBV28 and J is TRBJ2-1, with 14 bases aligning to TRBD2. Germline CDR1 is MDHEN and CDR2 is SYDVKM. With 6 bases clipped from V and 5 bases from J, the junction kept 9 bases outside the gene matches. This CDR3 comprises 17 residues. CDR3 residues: CASSGTGTSGRNNEQFF. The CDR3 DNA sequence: TGTGCCAGCAGCGGGACCGGGACTAGCGGGAGAAACAATGAGCAGTTCTTC.

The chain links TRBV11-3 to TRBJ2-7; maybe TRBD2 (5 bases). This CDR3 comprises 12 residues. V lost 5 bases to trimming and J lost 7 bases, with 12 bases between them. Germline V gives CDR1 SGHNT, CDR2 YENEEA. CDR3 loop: CASSQPPGEQYF. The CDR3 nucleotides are TGTGCCAGCAGCCAACCCCCGGGGGAGCAGTACTTC.

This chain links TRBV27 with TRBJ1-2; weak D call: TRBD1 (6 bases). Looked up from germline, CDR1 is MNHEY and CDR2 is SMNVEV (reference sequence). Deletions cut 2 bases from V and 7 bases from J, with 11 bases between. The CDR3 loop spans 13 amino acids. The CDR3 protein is CASSLGQGLGYTF. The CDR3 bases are TGTGCCAGCAGTTTAGGCCAGGGGCTTGGCTACACCTTC.

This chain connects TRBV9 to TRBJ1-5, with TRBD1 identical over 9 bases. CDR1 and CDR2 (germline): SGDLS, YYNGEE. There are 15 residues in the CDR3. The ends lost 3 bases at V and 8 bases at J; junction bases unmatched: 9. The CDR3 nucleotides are TGTGCCAGCAGCGCCGGGGACAGGGCGGCAGAGCCCCAGCATTTT. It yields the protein CASSAGDRAAEPQHF. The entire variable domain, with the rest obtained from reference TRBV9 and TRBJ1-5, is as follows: DSGVTQTPKHLITATGQRVTLRCSPRSGDLSVYWYQQSLDQGLQFLIQYYNGEERAKGNILERFSAQQFPDLHSELNLSSLELGDSALYFCASSAGDRAAEPQHFGDGTRLSIL.

CDR3 residues: CATSDARLAGGSDTQYF. The CDR3 region has the DNA TGTGCCACCAGTGATGCAAGACTAGCGGGAGGTTCAGATACGCAGTATTTT. The chain combines TRBV24-1 with TRBJ2-3, with 13 bases matching TRBD2. The CDR3 has 17 residues. Germline V gives CDR1 KGHDR, CDR2 SFDVKD. V shed 3 bases, J shed 4 bases, and the junction held 6 bases outside the gene matches.

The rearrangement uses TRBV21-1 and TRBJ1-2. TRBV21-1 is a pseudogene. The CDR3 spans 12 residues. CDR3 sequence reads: CASSKVYYGYTF. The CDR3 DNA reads TGTGCCAGCAGCAAAGTATACTATGGCTACACCTTC.

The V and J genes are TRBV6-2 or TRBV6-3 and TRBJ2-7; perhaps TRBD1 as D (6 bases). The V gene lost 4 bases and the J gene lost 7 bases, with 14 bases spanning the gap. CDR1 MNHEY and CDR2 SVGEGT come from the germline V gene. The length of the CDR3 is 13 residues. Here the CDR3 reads CASSFPTGIEQYF. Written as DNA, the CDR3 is TGTGCCAGCAGTTTTCCTACAGGGATTGAGCAGTACTTC.

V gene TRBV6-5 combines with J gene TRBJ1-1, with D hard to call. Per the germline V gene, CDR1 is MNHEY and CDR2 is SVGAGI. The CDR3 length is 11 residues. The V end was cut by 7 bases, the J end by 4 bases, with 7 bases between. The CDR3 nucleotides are TGTGCCAGCACCCAGGCCACTGAAGCTTTCTTT. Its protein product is CASTQATEAFF.

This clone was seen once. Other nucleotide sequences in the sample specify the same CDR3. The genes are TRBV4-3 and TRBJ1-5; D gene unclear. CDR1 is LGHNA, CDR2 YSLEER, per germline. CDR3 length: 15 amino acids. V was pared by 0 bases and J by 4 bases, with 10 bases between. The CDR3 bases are TGCGCCAGCAGCCAAGATCTCGGCGGAAATCAGCCCCAGCATTTT. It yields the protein CASSQDLGGNQPQHF.

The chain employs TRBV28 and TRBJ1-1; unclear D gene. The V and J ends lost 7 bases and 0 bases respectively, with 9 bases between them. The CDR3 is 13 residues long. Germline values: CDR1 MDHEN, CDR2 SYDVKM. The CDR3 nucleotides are TGTGCCAGCATGGAGGCCATGAACACTGAAGCTTTCTTT. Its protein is CASMEAMNTEAFF.

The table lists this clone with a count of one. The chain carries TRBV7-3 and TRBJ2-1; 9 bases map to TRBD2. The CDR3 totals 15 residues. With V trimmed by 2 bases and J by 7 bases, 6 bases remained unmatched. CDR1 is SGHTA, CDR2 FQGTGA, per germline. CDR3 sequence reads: CASSLVAGVSNEQFF. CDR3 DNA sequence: TGTGCCAGCAGCTTAGTAGCGGGAGTTTCGAATGAGCAGTTCTTC.

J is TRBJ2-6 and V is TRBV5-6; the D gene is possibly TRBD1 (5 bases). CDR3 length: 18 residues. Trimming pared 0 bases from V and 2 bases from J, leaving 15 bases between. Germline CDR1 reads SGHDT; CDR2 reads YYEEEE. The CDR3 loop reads CASSLATSGKAGANVLTF. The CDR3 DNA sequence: TGTGCCAGCAGCTTGGCCACGTCAGGGAAGGCTGGGGCCAACGTCCTGACTTTC.

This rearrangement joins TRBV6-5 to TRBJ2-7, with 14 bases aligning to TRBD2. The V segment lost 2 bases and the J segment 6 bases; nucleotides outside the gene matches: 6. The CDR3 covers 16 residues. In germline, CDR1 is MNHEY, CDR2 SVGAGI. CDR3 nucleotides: TGTGCCAGCAGTTACGGTTGGACTAGCGGGAGGTCCGAGCAGTACTTC. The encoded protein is CASSYGWTSGRSEQYF.

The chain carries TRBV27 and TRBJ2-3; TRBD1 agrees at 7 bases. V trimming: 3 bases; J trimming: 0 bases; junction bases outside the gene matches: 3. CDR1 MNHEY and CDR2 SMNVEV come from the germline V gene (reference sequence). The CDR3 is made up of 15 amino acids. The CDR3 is CASSLQGESTDTQYF. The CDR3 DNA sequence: TGTGCCAGCAGTTTGCAGGGGGAGAGCACAGATACGCAGTATTTT.

CDR3 sequence reads: CASSQDVGNTIYF. CDR3 bases: TGTGCCAGCAGCCAAGACGTAGGAAACACCATATATTTT. The V call is TRBV4-2, the J call TRBJ1-3, with D unresolved. The CDR3 sequence is 13 residues long. Germline V gene sequence: CDR1 LGHNA, CDR2 YNFKEQ. V gave up 0 bases and J gave up 4 bases, with 4 bases separating them.

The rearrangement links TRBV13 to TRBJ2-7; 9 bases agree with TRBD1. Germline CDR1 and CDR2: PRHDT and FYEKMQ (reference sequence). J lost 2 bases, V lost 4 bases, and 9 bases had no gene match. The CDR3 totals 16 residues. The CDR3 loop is CASSSPFRDRAYEQYF. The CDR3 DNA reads TGTGCCAGCAGCTCACCCTTTAGGGACAGGGCCTACGAGCAGTACTTC.

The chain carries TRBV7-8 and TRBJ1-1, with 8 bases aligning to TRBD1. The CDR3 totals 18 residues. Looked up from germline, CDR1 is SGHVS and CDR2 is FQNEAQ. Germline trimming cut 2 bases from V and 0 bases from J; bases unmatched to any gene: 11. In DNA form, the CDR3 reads TGTGCCAGCAGCTTAAGGGTCGGGACAGGAATCATGAACACTGAAGCTTTCTTT. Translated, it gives CASSLRVGTGIMNTEAFF.

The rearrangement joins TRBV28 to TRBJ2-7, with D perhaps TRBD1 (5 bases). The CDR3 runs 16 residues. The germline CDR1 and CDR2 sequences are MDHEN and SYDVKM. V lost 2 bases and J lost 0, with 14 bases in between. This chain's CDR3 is CASSLVGPQSSYEQYF. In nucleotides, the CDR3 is TGTGCCAGCAGTTTAGTGGGGCCACAGAGCTCCTACGAGCAGTACTTC.